This record looks at one T cell receptor (beta chain) sequence and its context. The table lists this clonotype with many counts. It lacks a known antigen. The input lacks base qualities; no much larger clone sits a single base away. The sample comes from a study of T cells in Graves' hyperthyroidism and ophthalmopathy (dated by TCRdb to about 2019). In the study overall: Peripheral blood samples were taken at initial diagnosis, before any treatment was given. For training and testing, the 80 to 100 patients in the discovery cohort were randomly divided in a 7:3 ratio. The study also compared thyroid tissue and blood T-cell repertoires from roughly 6 Graves' hyperthyroidism patients. After sampling, hyperthyroidism patients received methimazole starting at 30 mg daily, and ophthalmopathy patients received high-dose intravenous methylprednisolone. The paper reports TCR Vbeta CDR3 sequencing of over 130 peripheral blood samples: approximately 41 ophthalmopathy, under 85 hyperthyroidism and roughly 17 progressor patients. Prospective prediction of ophthalmopathy was tested in an independent validation cohort consisting of 18 hyperthyroidism patients and more than 15 patients who later progressed to ophthalmopathy. To identify TCR V-J signatures that set the groups apart, the researchers used a discovery cohort of 90 to 100 patients, made up of about 44 with Graves' ophthalmopathy and 57 with stable Graves' hyperthyroidism. The investigation overall reported the following: Blood samples also contained most of the expanded thyroid clonotypes (frequency above 0.001), which suggests that blood repertoires may reflect thyroid immune responses. No statistical method was used to set the sample size in advance, and investigators knew the group allocation. A model built on a 13 V-J signature distinguished ophthalmopathy from stable hyperthyroidism, reaching 87.88% sensitivity and around 82% specificity in cross-validation and 80%/75% in testing. During validation, the model predicted progression to ophthalmopathy a median of roughly six months ahead of onset, with approximately 71% sensitivity and 72.22% specificity.

The TCR beta CDR3 regions were amplified from RNA transcripts. For the first round of RT-PCR on the TCR CDR3, the HTBI primer set was used together with the Qiagen OneStep RT-PCR kit. The libraries were constructed in a second round of multiplex PCR and then size-selected and purified. Sequencing of the libraries was done on an Illumina HiSeq2000 using paired-end 100 bp reads. Concerning the study's data processing: Raw data were processed with SOAPnuke, discarding reads with adapters, uncalled bases, mean Phred below 15, or no exact constant-primer or identifier match. High-quality paired reads were merged with COPE v1.2.5, and unique nucleotide sequences were defined as clonotypes. MiTCR v1.1 was used to align the clonotypes against IMGT TRBV, TRBD and TRBJ reference segments. The analysis was restricted to V-J combinations with a frequency above 0.0001, which together covered about 99% of the repertoires. A TCS score was defined as the ratio of F50 (clonal expansion) to E x V (chaos), with BLOSUM62-based TCRdist applied between CDR3 peptides within each V-J. Welch's t-statistics and random forest reduced around 550 V-J features to some 14, which were used in a naive Bayes classifier (R e1071). TCRdb reran the public reads through fastp at Q25 and MiXCR, keeping productive beta chains. CDR3 protein sequences are deduplicated, and each keeps its most common genes and DNA. For this entry, the V and J calls and clone size follow TCRdb and not the study's own pipeline. The sample data list a few hundred thousand distinct CDR3 sequences, and more than 15% of these were observed just once. In total, the top ten clones hold about 7% of the sample.

From a lookup of the germline V gene, CDR1 and CDR2 are SNHLY and FYNNEI. Between the V and J ends, shortened by 4 bases and 6 bases respectively, the junction contains 13 bases. The cysteine opens and the phenylalanine closes a CDR3 of 14 amino acids. Here the CDR3 DNA is all that survives: 42 bases in frame from base 1. Stable Graves' hyperthyroidism was defined as the absence of progression to ophthalmopathy over 18 months of follow-up. Hyperthyroidism patients were newly diagnosed, had a disease duration of under 2 months, and were aged 18 to 65 years. Exclusion was applied to patients with uncontrolled infections, other autoimmune diseases, pregnancy or lactation. Clinical symptoms, serum thyroxine and TRAb, thyroid ultrasound, and orbital computed tomography formed the basis for the diagnoses. Ficoll-Paque density gradient centrifugation was used to isolate PBMCs from approximately 11 ml of fresh peripheral blood. Total RNA was extracted with Trizol reagent, and quality was checked on an Agilent 2100 Bioanalyzer.

This clonotype was obtained from a woman aged 25 to 45 with Graves' hyperthyroidism. The sequenced material came from blood. The chain is encoded by TRBV2 joined to TRBJ2-1; the D gene cannot be named for sure. The CDR3 in this case is CASSGPIKGNEQFF. The DNA sequence reads TGTGCCAGCAGTGGGCCTATAAAGGGCAATGAGCAGTTCTTC. Supplemented by the reference TRBV2 and TRBJ2-1 proteins around the CDR3, the complete variable domain is EPEVTQTPSHQVTQMGQEVILRCVPISNHLYFYWYRQILGQKVEFLVSFYNNEISEKSEIFDDQFSVERPDGSNFTLKIRSTKLEDSAMYFCASSGPIKGNEQFFGPGTRLTVL.